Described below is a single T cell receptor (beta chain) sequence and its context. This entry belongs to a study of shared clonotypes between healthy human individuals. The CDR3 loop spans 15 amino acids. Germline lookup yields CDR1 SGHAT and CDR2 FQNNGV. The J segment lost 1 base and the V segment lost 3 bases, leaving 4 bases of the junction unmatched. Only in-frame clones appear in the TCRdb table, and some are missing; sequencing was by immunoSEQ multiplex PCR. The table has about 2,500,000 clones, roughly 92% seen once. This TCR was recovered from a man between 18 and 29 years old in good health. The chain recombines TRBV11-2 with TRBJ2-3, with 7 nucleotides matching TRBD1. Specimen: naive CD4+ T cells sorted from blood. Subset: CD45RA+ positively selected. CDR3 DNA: TGTGCCAGCAGCTTCGGGGACAGACGCACAGATACGCAGTATTTT. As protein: CASSFGDRRTDTQYF. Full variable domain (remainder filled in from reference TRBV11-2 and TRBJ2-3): EAGVAQSPRYKIIEKRQSVAFWCNPISGHATLYWYQQILGQGPKLLIQFQNNGVVDDSQLPKDRFSAERLKGVDSTLKIQPAKLEDSAVYLCASSFGDRRTDTQYFGPGTRLTVL.